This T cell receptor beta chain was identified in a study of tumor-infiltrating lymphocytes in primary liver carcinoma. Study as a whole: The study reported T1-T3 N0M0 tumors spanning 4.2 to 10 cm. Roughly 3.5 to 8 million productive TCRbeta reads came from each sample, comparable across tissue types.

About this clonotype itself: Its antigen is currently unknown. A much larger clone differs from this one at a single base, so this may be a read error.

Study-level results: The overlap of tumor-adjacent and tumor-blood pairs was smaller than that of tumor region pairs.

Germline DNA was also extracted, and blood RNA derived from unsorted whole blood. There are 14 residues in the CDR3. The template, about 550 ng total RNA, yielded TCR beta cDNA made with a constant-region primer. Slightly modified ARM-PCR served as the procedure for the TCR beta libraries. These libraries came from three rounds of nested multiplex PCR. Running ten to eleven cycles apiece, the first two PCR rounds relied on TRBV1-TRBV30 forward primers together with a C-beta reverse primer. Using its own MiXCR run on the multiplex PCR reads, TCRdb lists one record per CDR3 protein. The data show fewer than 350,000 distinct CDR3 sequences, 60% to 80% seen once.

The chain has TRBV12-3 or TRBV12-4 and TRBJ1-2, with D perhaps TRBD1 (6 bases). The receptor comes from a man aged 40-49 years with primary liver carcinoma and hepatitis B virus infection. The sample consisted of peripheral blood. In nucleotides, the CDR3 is TGTGCCAGCAGAAAACAGGGTGTTGCTAGGGGCTACAGCTTC. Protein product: CASRKQGVARGYSF.